This paragraph covers one T cell receptor beta chain sequence. This sample was included in a study of blood T cell repertoires in COVID-19. CDR1 is SQVTM, CDR2 ANQGSEA, per germline. This CDR3 is 14 amino acids long. Trimming took 4 bases from V and 5 from J, leaving 18 bases between them. Measured with immunoSEQ multiplex PCR; TCRdb has only the in-frame clones, and not every one. This sample has 120,000 or so clones, with around 82% found just once. This receptor was taken from a woman in her fifties or sixties with acute or convalescent COVID-19. Sequenced material: peripheral blood. V is TRBV29-1 and J is TRBJ2-7; possible D gene TRBD1, 6 bases. As DNA, the CDR3 is TGCAGCGTTGCAGACAGGTCCCCACATCACGAGCAGTACTTC. Amino acid sequence: CSVADRSPHHEQYF.